The entry that follows covers one T cell receptor (beta chain) sequence. No antigen is known for it. This entry belongs to a study of T cells after yellow fever vaccination. For the study at large: Low-cell-number fractions underwent preparation using SMART-Seq v4 Ultra Low Input. Study-level findings and limits: Although the secondary response was weaker, it peaked faster, at day 5 versus 15.

With 6 bases removed from V and 2 bases from J, the gap between germline ends came to 9 bases. The length of the CDR3 is 13 residues. As TCR cDNA was made by 5'RACE template switching, a universal primer site and UMIs were added. TCRdb re-derived calls from the 5' RACE reads in MiXCR, one entry per CDR3 protein. The sample holds roughly 170,000 distinct CDR3 sequences, about a tenth seen once. The specimen comprised CD8+ T cells sorted from PBMCs, sampled 45 days after the yellow fever booster vaccination. The rearrangement joins TRBV12-3 or TRBV12-4 to TRBJ2-3, with D tentatively TRBD1 (6 bases). The receptor was isolated from a man between 18 and 29 years old who received the YFV17D yellow fever vaccine. CDR3 sequence: CASRDSPTDTQYF. CDR3 DNA sequence: TGTGCCAGCAGGGACAGTCCCACAGATACGCAGTATTTT.